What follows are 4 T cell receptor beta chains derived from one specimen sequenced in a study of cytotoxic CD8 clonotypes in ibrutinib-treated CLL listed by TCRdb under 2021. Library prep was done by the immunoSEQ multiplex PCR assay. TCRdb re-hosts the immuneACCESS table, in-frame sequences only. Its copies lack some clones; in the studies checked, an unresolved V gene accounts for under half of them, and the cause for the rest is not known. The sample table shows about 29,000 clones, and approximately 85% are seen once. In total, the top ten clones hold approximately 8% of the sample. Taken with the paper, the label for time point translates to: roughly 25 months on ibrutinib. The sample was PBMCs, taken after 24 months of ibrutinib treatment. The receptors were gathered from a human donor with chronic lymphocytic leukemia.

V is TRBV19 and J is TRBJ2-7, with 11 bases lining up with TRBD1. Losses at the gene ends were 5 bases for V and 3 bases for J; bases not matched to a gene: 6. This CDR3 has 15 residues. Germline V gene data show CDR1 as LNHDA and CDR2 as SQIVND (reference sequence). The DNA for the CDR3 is TGTGCCAGTAGTCGTCCGGGACAGGGGGTCTACGAGCAGTACTTC. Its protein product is CASSRPGQGVYEQYF.

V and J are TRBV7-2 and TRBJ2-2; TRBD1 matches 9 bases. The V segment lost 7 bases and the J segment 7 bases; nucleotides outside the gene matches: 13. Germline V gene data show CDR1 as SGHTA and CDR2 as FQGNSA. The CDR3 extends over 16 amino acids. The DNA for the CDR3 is TGTGCCAGCACCCCCCCCGGGACAGGGTCTGTCGGGGAGCTGTTTTTT. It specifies CASTPPGTGSVGELFF. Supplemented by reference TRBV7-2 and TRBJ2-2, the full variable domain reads GAGVSQSPSNKVTEKGKDVELRCDPISGHTALYWYRQSLGQGLEFLIYFQGNSAPDKSGLPSDRFSAERTGGSVSTLTIQRTQQEDSAVYLCASTPPGTGSVGELFFGEGSRLTVL.

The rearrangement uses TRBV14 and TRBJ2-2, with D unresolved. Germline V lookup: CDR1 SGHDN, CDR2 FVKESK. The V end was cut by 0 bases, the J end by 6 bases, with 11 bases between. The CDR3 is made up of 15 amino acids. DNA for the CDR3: TGTGCCAGCAGCCAAGAGTTTTTAGCCGCCGGGGAGCTGTTTTTT. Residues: CASSQEFLAAGELFF.

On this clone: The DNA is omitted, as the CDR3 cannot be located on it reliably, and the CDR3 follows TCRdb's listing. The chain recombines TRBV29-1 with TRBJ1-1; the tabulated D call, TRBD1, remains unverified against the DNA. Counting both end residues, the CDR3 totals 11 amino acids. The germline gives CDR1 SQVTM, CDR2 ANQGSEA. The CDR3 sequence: CSVGQGSMTFF.